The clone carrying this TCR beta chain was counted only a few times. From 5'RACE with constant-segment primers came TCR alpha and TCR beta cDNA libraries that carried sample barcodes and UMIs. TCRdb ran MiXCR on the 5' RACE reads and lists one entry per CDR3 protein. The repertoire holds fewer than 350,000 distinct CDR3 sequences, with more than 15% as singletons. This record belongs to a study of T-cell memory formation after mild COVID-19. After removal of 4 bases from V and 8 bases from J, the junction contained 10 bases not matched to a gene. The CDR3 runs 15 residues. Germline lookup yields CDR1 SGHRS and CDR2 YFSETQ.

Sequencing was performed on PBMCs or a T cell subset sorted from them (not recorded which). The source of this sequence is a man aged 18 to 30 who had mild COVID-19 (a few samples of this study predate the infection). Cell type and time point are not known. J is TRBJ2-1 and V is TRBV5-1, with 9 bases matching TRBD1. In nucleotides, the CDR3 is TGCGCCAGCAGCAGCTTGGACAGGGGAATTGATGAGCAGTTCTTC. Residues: CASSSLDRGIDEQFF. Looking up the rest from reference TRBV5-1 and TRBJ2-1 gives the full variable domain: KAGVTQTPRYLIKTRGQQVTLSCSPISGHRSVSWYQQTPGQGLQFLFEYFSETQRNKGNFPGRFSGRQFSNSRSEMNVSTLELGDSALYLCASSSLDRGIDEQFFGPGTRLTVL.